This T cell receptor (beta chain) was found in a study of CD8+CD57+ T cells in acquired aplastic anemia. Germline V gene lookup returns CDR1 LGHNA and CDR2 YSLEER. Trimming shortened V by 0 bases and J by 0 bases, and 12 bases separated the two germline ends. The CDR3 length is 16 residues. Those patients picked for sequencing had displayed CD8+CD57+ cell expansion on flow cytometry. Genomic DNA acted as the template from which TCR beta VDJ combination and CDR3 sequence profiling were carried out. TCRdb reprocessed the reads with MiXCR, giving one entry per CDR3 protein. The table records 150,000 to 200,000 distinct CDR3 sequences, around half of them present only once.

The source of this sequence is a human donor with aplastic anemia. The chain uses TRBV4-3 and TRBJ2-7; no definite D call. Sequencing was carried out using sorted CD4+, CD8+, or CD8+CD57+ T cells (not recorded which) from PBMCs. DNA for the CDR3: TGCGCCAGCAGCCAAGATCGCGCAGAACGCTCCTACGAGCAGTACTTC. It is translated as CASSQDRAERSYEQYF.